One and the same sample provided the 20 T cell receptor beta chains below, sequenced in a study of shared clonotypes between healthy human individuals. Repertoires were generated with immunoSEQ multiplex PCR, while TCRdb's copy carries only in-frame clones and drops some. The table has some 2.3 million clones, 90% to 95% seen once. The sample comprised naive CD4+ T cells from PBMCs. Described subset: CD45RA+ positively selected. These receptors all come from a man between 18 and 29 years old in good health. Some clones in this sample may be carry-over from other donors' samples.

The chain links TRBV2 to TRBJ2-5, with a possible D match to TRBD1 (6 bases). The germline gives CDR1 SNHLY, CDR2 FYNNEI. CDR3 length equals 13 residues. V lost 7 bases to trimming and J lost 5 bases, with 14 bases between them. CDR3 loop: CASMGAPRETQYF. Written as DNA, the CDR3 is TGTGCCAGCATGGGGGCCCCCCGGGAGACCCAGTACTTC.

The chain combines TRBV6-5 with TRBJ2-7; D not certain. The V gene's germline CDR1 is MNHEY and CDR2 SVGAGI. V lost 5 bases, J lost 7 bases, and 9 bases lay in between. CDR3 size: 11 residues. The CDR3 nucleotides are TGTGCCAGCAGTCCAACGTGGGAGCAGTACTTC. It translates to CASSPTWEQYF.

V and J are TRBV19 and TRBJ2-4, with D perhaps matching TRBD2 (5 bases). Germline CDR1 and CDR2: LNHDA and SQIVND (reference sequence). The V end lost 1 base, the J end lost 0 bases, and 10 bases lay between the germline ends. The CDR3 covers 16 residues. CDR3 nucleotide sequence: TGTGCCAGTAGTATAGTGAGGGTTACAGCCAAAAACATTCAGTACTTC. Protein sequence: CASSIVRVTAKNIQYF.

This chain links TRBV28 with TRBJ1-2, with TRBD1 matching over 7 bases. The V segment lost 3 bases and the J segment 4 bases; nucleotides outside the gene matches: 11. Germline assignment: CDR1 MDHEN and CDR2 SYDVKM. The CDR3 consists of 16 residues. The CDR3 protein is CASSFLGGTAFYGYTF. The CDR3 DNA is TGTGCCAGCAGTTTCCTCGGGGGGACAGCATTCTATGGCTACACCTTC.

About this clone: The sample holds other DNA sequences that translate to the same CDR3. CDR3 in amino acids: CASSIAGRNNQPQHF. The DNA of the CDR3 is TGTGCCAGTAGTATAGCGGGGAGGAACAATCAGCCCCAGCATTTT. The chain has TRBV19 and TRBJ1-5; D is undetermined. The CDR3 has 15 residues. V was shortened by 1 base and J by 3 bases, with 10 bases between the two germline ends. Per germline, CDR1 LNHDA and CDR2 SQIVND (reference sequence).

This chain links TRBV18 with TRBJ2-4; no reliable D call. Trimming took off 3 bases at V and 0 bases at J, with 9 bases between the two ends. This CDR3 is 15 amino acids long. Germline CDR1 reads KGHSH; CDR2 reads LQKENI. The DNA for the CDR3 is TGTGCCAGCTCACCCCCGGTCCTAGCCAAAAACATTCAGTACTTC. Translated, it gives CASSPPVLAKNIQYF. Filled out from reference TRBV18 and TRBJ2-4, the complete variable domain reads NAGVMQNPRHLVRRRGQEARLRCSPMKGHSHVYWYRQLPEEGLKFMVYLQKENIIDESGMPKERFSAEFPKEGPSILRIQQVVRGDSAAYFCASSPPVLAKNIQYFGAGTRLSVL.

The chain couples TRBV5-3 to TRBJ2-3; 7 positions match TRBD2. TRBV5-3 is assigned to the ORF class and has an uncertain function. Losses at the gene ends were 1 base for V and 0 bases for J; bases not matched to a gene: 5. CDR3 length: 16 amino acids. CDR3 loop: CARSLTSSGSTDTQYF. The CDR3 DNA sequence: TGTGCCAGAAGCTTGACGTCTAGCGGTAGCACAGATACGCAGTATTTT.

The chain joins TRBV15 to TRBJ2-1; 10 bases map to TRBD2. V shed 1 base and J 8 bases; nucleotides not matched to a gene: 5. The length of the CDR3 is 15 residues. Germline V gene lookup returns CDR1 LNHNV and CDR2 YYDKDF (reference sequence). CDR3 residues: CATSRGAGGPYEQFF. The CDR3 region has the DNA TGTGCCACCAGCAGAGGAGCGGGAGGGCCTTATGAGCAGTTCTTC.

This chain joins TRBV6-1 and TRBJ1-3; the match to TRBD1 covers 7 bases. V lost 0 bases to trimming and J lost 4 bases; unmatched junction nucleotides: 9. This CDR3 comprises 17 residues. The germline V gene encodes CDR1 MNHNS and CDR2 SASEGT. CDR3 coding DNA: TGTGCCAGCAGTGAAGCGTACAGGGGAACGTACGGAAACACCATATATTTT. It codes for CASSEAYRGTYGNTIYF.

This chain joins TRBV4-1 and TRBJ2-7; 12 nucleotides line up with TRBD2. Germline CDR1 is MGHRA and CDR2 is YSYEKL. The CDR3 is 15 amino acids. The junction had 3 bases not matched to a gene; V was cut back by 3 bases and J by 3 bases. This CDR3 is CASSQTSGRGYEQYF. The CDR3 DNA reads as TGCGCCAGCAGCCAGACTAGCGGGAGAGGCTACGAGCAGTACTTC.

In regard to this clone: The sample has other DNA sequences that encode this CDR3 too. The chain couples TRBV19 to TRBJ2-7, with 10 bases aligning to TRBD1. CDR3 size: 15 residues. V lost 4 bases to trimming and J lost 2 bases; unmatched junction nucleotides: 5. Per germline, CDR1 LNHDA and CDR2 SQIVND (reference sequence). In DNA form, the CDR3 reads TGTGCCAGTAGTAACCCCGGGACAGGGGCCTACGAGCAGTACTTC. Amino acids: CASSNPGTGAYEQYF.

This sequence joins TRBV7-8 and TRBJ2-1; D gene ambiguous. The CDR3 loop spans 13 amino acids. Germline CDR1 is SGHVS and CDR2 is FQNEAQ. Between the trimmed V and J ends, which lost 2 bases and 4 bases, there was a span of 6 bases. The CDR3 bases are TGTGCCAGCAGCTTAACGGATTACAATGAGCAGTTCTTC. Its translation: CASSLTDYNEQFF.

The chain links TRBV25-1 to TRBJ2-1, with D hard to call. The CDR3 has 16 amino acids. Germline values: CDR1 MGHDK, CDR2 SYGVNS. Trimming shortened V by 4 bases and J by 0 bases, and 13 bases separated the two germline ends. CDR3 bases: TGTGCCAGCAGTGCGGCAGGCACACTCTCCTACAATGAGCAGTTCTTC. As protein: CASSAAGTLSYNEQFF.

This clone is a singleton in its sample. The rearrangement joins TRBV30 to TRBJ2-7; 9 bases align to TRBD1. CDR3 length equals 14 residues. After removal of 2 bases from V and 6 bases from J, the junction contained 8 bases not matched to a gene. Germline assignment: CDR1 GTSNPN and CDR2 SVGIG (reference sequence). CDR3 in amino acids: CAWSYDRGGSEQYF. In DNA form, the CDR3 reads TGTGCCTGGAGTTATGACAGGGGGGGATCCGAGCAGTACTTC.

As concerns this clone: Because it lacks the conserved phenylalanine or tryptophan at the end, this CDR3 is likely a read error. The J gene is TRBJ1-3, the V gene TRBV7-9; D remains ambiguous. There are 17 residues in the CDR3. The V gene lost 6 bases and the J gene lost 0 bases, with 18 bases spanning the gap. The germline V gene encodes CDR1 SEHNR and CDR2 FQNEAQ (reference sequence). CDR3 in amino acids: CASRFLGPTASGNTIYS. The CDR3, as DNA: TGTGCCAGCAGGTTCCTAGGACCTACCGCCTCTGGAAACACCATATATTCT.

This chain connects TRBV10-3 to TRBJ2-1; TRBD2 matches 7 bases. The germline CDR1 and CDR2 sequences are ENHRY and SYGVKD. With V trimmed by 3 bases and J by 9 bases, 2 bases remained unmatched. The CDR3 loop spans 12 amino acids. CDR3 in amino acids: CAISDASGEQFF. DNA for the CDR3: TGTGCCATCAGTGACGCTAGCGGTGAGCAGTTCTTC.

The chain recombines TRBV6-1 with TRBJ2-7; TRBD2 might be the D (6 bases). The ends were cut back, 2 bases at V and 6 bases at J, with 23 bases in the middle. The CDR3 is made up of 17 amino acids. Germline loops: CDR1 MNHNS, CDR2 SASEGT. CDR3 protein: CASSENGFLGTVSEQYF. The CDR3 nucleotides are TGTGCCAGCAGTGAAAATGGTTTTTTGGGGACTGTGAGCGAGCAGTACTTC.

With respect to this clone: Other DNA sequences from this sample encode an identical CDR3 as well. The chain combines TRBV13 with TRBJ2-3; TRBD2 agrees at 12 bases. Germline V gives CDR1 PRHDT, CDR2 FYEKMQ (reference sequence). J was trimmed by 1 base and V by 5 bases; bases with no gene match: 4. The CDR3 has 16 amino acids. The DNA of the CDR3 is TGTGCCAGCAGCCCGGGACTAGCGGGCGGCACAGATACGCAGTATTTT. This sequence encodes CASSPGLAGGTDTQYF.

The rearrangement links TRBV19 to TRBJ2-5; D is possibly TRBD1 (6 bases). Germline lookup yields CDR1 LNHDA and CDR2 SQIVND (reference sequence). V lost 5 bases to trimming and J lost 3 bases, with 13 bases between them. The CDR3 extends over 14 amino acids. CDR3 loop: CASSSNRQEETQYF. In DNA form, the CDR3 reads TGTGCCAGTAGTTCAAACCGACAGGAAGAGACCCAGTACTTC.

J is TRBJ2-1 and V is TRBV7-3; 11 positions match TRBD1. The germline V gene has CDR1 SGHTA and CDR2 FQGTGA. The length of the CDR3 is 14 residues. The V gene end was trimmed by 4 bases and the J gene end by 8 bases; junction bases not matched to a gene: 4. CDR3 in DNA: TGTGCCAGCAGCTCGGACAGGGGGCGCGATGAGCAGTTCTTC. As protein: CASSSDRGRDEQFF. Full variable domain (remainder filled in from reference TRBV7-3 and TRBJ2-1): GAGVSQTPSNKVTEKGKYVELRCDPISGHTALYWYRQSLGQGPEFLIYFQGTGAADDSGLPNDRFFAVRPEGSVSTLKIQRTERGDSAVYLCASSSDRGRDEQFFGPGTRLTVL.